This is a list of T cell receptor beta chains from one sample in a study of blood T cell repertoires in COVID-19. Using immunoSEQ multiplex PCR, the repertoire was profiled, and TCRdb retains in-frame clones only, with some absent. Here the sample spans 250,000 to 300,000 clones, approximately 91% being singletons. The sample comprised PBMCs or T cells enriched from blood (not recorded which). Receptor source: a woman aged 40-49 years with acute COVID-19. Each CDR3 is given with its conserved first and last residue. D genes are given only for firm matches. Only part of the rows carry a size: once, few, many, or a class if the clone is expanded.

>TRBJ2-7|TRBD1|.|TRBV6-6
CASSRQDRVEQYF
TGTGCCAGCAGCCGGCAGGACAGGGTAGAGCAGTACTTC
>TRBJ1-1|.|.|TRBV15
CATSTAGVSTQAFF
TGTGCCACCAGCACTGCAGGGGTCTCCACGCAAGCTTTCTTT
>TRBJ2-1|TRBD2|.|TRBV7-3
CASSLAGGNNEQFF
TGTGCCAGCAGCTTAGCGGGGGGGAACAATGAGCAGTTCTTC
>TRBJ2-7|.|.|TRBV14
CASSQAPPYEQYF
TGTGCCAGCAGCCAAGCCCCCCCGTACGAGCAGTACTTC
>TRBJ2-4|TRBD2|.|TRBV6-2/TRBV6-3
CASSSLGGAKNIQYF
TGTGCCAGCAGTTCCCTCGGGGGGGCCAAAAACATTCAGTACTTC
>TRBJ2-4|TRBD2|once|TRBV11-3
CASSRTSGSDIQYF
TGTGCCAGCAGCCGGACTAGCGGGAGTGACATTCAGTACTTC
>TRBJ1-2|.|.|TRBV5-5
CASSWGGAKNYGYTF
TGTGCCAGCAGCTGGGGTGGGGCCAAGAACTATGGCTACACCTTC
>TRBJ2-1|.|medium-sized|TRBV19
CASSIPGSGEQFF
TGTGCCAGTAGTATTCCCGGGTCGGGTGAGCAGTTCTTC
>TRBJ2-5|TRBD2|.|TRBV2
CAGGLAGVKETQYF
TGTGCCGGGGGGCTAGCGGGGGTAAAAGAGACCCAGTACTTC
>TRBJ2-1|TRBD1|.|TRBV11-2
CASSLGTGGREQFF
TGTGCCAGCAGCTTGGGGACAGGGGGCCGTGAGCAGTTCTTC
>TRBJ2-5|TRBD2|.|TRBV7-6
CASSSGLAGLQETQYF
TGTGCCAGCAGCTCCGGACTAGCGGGGCTCCAAGAGACCCAGTACTTC
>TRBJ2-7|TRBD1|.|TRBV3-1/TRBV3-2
CASSQAGTGGYEQYF
TGTGCCAGCAGCCAAGCCGGGACAGGGGGTTACGAGCAGTACTTC
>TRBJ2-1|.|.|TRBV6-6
CASRETMFGEQFF
TGTGCCAGCAGGGAAACTATGTTCGGTGAGCAGTTCTTC
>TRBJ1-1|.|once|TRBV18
CASSLREQGANTEAFF
TGTGCCAGCTCCCTCAGAGAACAGGGAGCGAACACTGAAGCTTTCTTT
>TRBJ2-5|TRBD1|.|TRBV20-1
CSAQGEETQYF
TGCAGTGCTCAGGGGGAAGAGACCCAGTACTTC
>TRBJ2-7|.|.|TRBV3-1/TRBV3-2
CASSPRTYEQYF
TGTGCCAGCAGCCCCCGTACCTACGAGCAGTACTTC